These 24 T cell receptor beta chains share one sample of origin, sequenced in a study of blood T cell repertoires in COVID-19. Using immunoSEQ multiplex PCR, the repertoire was profiled, and TCRdb retains in-frame clones only, with some absent. The sample contains about 350,000 clones, about 88% of which appear only once. The sequenced sample was PBMCs or T cells enriched from blood (not recorded which). These receptors all stem from a woman in her 30s who had been exposed to COVID-19.

The rearrangement links TRBV28 to TRBJ1-6; 9 nucleotides line up with TRBD1. The length of the CDR3 is 19 residues. Unmatched junction bases numbered 21, after V lost 2 bases and J lost 13 bases. The germline V gene has CDR1 MDHEN and CDR2 SYDVKM. CDR3 sequence reads: CASSLQGYRGRRMIRPLHF. The CDR3 coding sequence is TGTGCCAGCAGTTTACAAGGGTACAGGGGGCGCCGTATGATCCGGCCCCTCCACTTT.

The chain links TRBV10-1 to TRBJ2-1, with D tentatively TRBD1 (5 bases). The CDR3 totals 12 residues. CDR1 and CDR2 (germline): WNHNN, SYGVQD (reference sequence). Trimming stripped 6 bases from V and 6 bases from J, with 9 bases between. CDR3 in DNA: TGCGCCAGCAGCCGCGACAGCAATGAGCAGTTCTTC. Translating it yields CASSRDSNEQFF.

The chain has TRBV19 and TRBJ1-5; 8 nucleotides match TRBD1. The CDR3 length is 14 residues. V dropped 5 bases and J dropped 7; count of bases not matched to a gene: 7. The germline gives CDR1 LNHDA, CDR2 SQIVND (reference sequence). CDR3 sequence: CASSFRTGWQPQHF. The DNA for the CDR3 is TGTGCCAGTAGTTTCCGGACAGGGTGGCAGCCCCAGCATTTT. Supplemented by reference TRBV19 and TRBJ1-5, the full variable domain reads DGGITQSPKYLFRKEGQNVTLSCEQNLNHDAMYWYRQDPGQGLRLIYYSQIVNDFQKGDIAEGYSVSREKKESFPLTVTSAQKNPTAFYLCASSFRTGWQPQHFGDGTRLSIL.

The chain combines TRBV12-3 or TRBV12-4 with TRBJ1-4; D is ambiguous. V dropped 6 bases and J dropped 8 bases, with 13 bases sitting between them. The CDR3 spans 13 residues. DNA for the CDR3: TGTGCCAGCAGACCTTTTAGCGGGGAAAAACTGTTTTTT. Its translation is CASRPFSGEKLFF.

The chain combines TRBV5-1 with TRBJ1-1; tentatively, D is TRBD1 (5 bases). The V and J ends lost 5 bases and 2 bases respectively, with 10 bases between them. The CDR3 loop spans 13 amino acids. Germline V gene data show CDR1 as SGHRS and CDR2 as YFSETQ. CDR3 residues: CASRLDTNTEAFF. CDR3 in DNA: TGCGCCAGCAGACTGGACACCAACACTGAAGCTTTCTTT.

The chain links TRBV7-2 to TRBJ2-2; D is possibly TRBD1 (8 bases). Between the trimmed V and J ends, which lost 9 bases and 4 bases, there was a span of 21 bases. The CDR3 covers 16 residues. The V gene's germline CDR1 is SGHTA and CDR2 FQGNSA. The CDR3 is CARPTTGEGFTGELFF. DNA for the CDR3: TGTGCCAGACCGACGACAGGGGAGGGATTCACCGGGGAGCTGTTTTTT.

This clone was counted a few times. The rearrangement joins TRBV19 to TRBJ2-2; the D gene is possibly TRBD2 (6 bases). V lost 5 bases and J lost 5, with 15 bases in between. Per the germline V gene, CDR1 is LNHDA and CDR2 is SQIVND (reference sequence). This CDR3 contains 15 residues. The CDR3 loop reads CASSSAGGGTGELFF. The CDR3 region has the DNA TGTGCCAGTAGTTCGGCGGGTGGGGGGACCGGGGAGCTGTTTTTT.

V is TRBV27 and J is TRBJ2-3, with 7 bases fitting TRBD2. In germline, CDR1 is MNHEY, CDR2 SMNVEV (reference sequence). The V segment lost 2 bases and the J segment 3 bases; nucleotides outside the gene matches: 17. The CDR3 is made up of 19 amino acids. DNA for the CDR3: TGTGCCAGCAGTTTAGGGTTAGGTAGCGCTTGGGGGGGTACAGATACGCAGTATTTT. Its protein product is CASSLGLGSAWGGTDTQYF.

The chain is built from TRBV19 and TRBJ2-1; TRBD2 might be the D (5 bases). The CDR3 has 13 amino acids. Per germline, CDR1 LNHDA and CDR2 SQIVND (reference sequence). The V and J ends lost 3 bases and 10 bases respectively, with 13 bases between them. As DNA, the CDR3 is TGTGCCAGTAGTATTAGGCTAGCTCGGGAGCAGTTCTTC. Residues: CASSIRLAREQFF.

The chain uses TRBV6-5 and TRBJ2-5; D might be TRBD1 (5 bases). From germline, CDR1 is MNHEY and CDR2 SVGAGI. The CDR3 runs to 14 residues. Trimming stripped 2 bases from V and 2 bases from J, with 9 bases between. The CDR3 coding sequence is TGTGCCAGCAGTTACGGGGCGGTACAAGAGACCCAGTACTTC. Its translation: CASSYGAVQETQYF.

The rearrangement links TRBV28 to TRBJ2-5, with 11 bases aligning to TRBD1. V shed 5 bases and J 3 bases; nucleotides not matched to a gene: 8. The CDR3 has 16 amino acids. Looked up from germline, CDR1 is MDHEN and CDR2 is SYDVKM. The CDR3 DNA sequence: TGTGCCAGCAGTGCCAACCCGGGACAGGGGGAAGAGACCCAGTACTTC. Protein: CASSANPGQGEETQYF.

The rearrangement uses TRBV7-2 and TRBJ2-7; TRBD2 might be the D (6 bases). The V gene's germline CDR1 is SGHTA and CDR2 FQGNSA. V was trimmed by 3 bases and J by 6 bases, leaving 12 bases between them. This CDR3 is built from 13 residues. CDR3 protein: CASSLWRDPEQYF. Written as DNA, the CDR3 is TGTGCCAGCAGCTTGTGGAGGGATCCCGAGCAGTACTTC.

This clone was observed once. The V and J genes are TRBV14 and TRBJ2-3; D possibly corresponds to TRBD2 (6 bases). Looked up from germline, CDR1 is SGHDN and CDR2 is FVKESK. The V end was cut by 2 bases, the J end by 4 bases, with 10 bases between. This CDR3 has 14 residues. CDR3 sequence: CASSQTSWADTQYF. CDR3 sequence (DNA): TGTGCCAGCAGCCAAACTAGCTGGGCAGATACGCAGTATTTT.

The genes are TRBV11-2 and TRBJ2-1, with TRBD1 matching over 9 bases. The CDR3 totals 14 residues. With 5 bases clipped from V and 5 bases from J, the junction kept 4 bases outside the gene matches. Germline loops: CDR1 SGHAT, CDR2 FQNNGV. CDR3 in amino acids: CASSPWTGDNEQFF. CDR3 DNA sequence: TGTGCCAGCAGCCCTTGGACAGGGGACAATGAGCAGTTCTTC.

The chain couples TRBV12-2 to TRBJ2-1; no DNA check was done on the table's D call, TRBD2. TRBV12-2 represents a pseudogene. CDR3 length: 16 amino acids. The CDR3 protein is CASRAPGLAGVNEQFF. CDR3 bases: TGTGCAAGTCGCGCCCCGGGACTAGCGGGAGTCAATGAGCAGTTCTTC.

V is TRBV15 and J is TRBJ2-1; maybe TRBD2 (5 bases). This CDR3 has 15 residues. With 0 bases removed from V and 5 bases from J, the gap between germline ends came to 11 bases. Germline lookup yields CDR1 LNHNV and CDR2 YYDKDF (reference sequence). The CDR3 DNA follows: TGTGCCACCAGCAGAGATTTAGCTAGCCACAATGAGCAGTTCTTC. It yields the protein CATSRDLASHNEQFF.

This chain connects TRBV27 to TRBJ1-1; TRBD1 is a possible D gene (5 bases). In germline, CDR1 is MNHEY, CDR2 SMNVEV (reference sequence). Trimming shortened V by 2 bases and J by 10 bases, and 20 bases separated the two germline ends. This CDR3 is 15 amino acids long. This chain's CDR3 is CASSLRGGEQRVAFF. The CDR3 DNA reads TGTGCCAGCAGTTTAAGGGGAGGGGAGCAGCGAGTAGCTTTCTTT.

This chain uses TRBV7-9 with TRBJ2-7; 7 nucleotides line up with TRBD2. With 4 bases clipped from V and 6 bases from J, the junction kept 12 bases outside the gene matches. The CDR3 is 15 amino acids. CDR1 SEHNR and CDR2 FQNEAQ come from the germline V gene (reference sequence). CDR3 coding DNA: TGTGCCAGCAGCTACGGGGTGGGAGGGCCAGCCGAGCAGTACTTC. Translated: CASSYGVGGPAEQYF.

This chain connects TRBV7-9 to TRBJ1-2; D is unclear. The V end lost 6 bases, the J end lost 0 bases, and 11 bases lay between the germline ends. The CDR3 is 14 residues long. Germline CDR1 and CDR2: SEHNR and FQNEAQ (reference sequence). The DNA for the CDR3 is TGTGCCAGCAGAAGACCGGGATCTAACTATGGCTACACCTTC. This translates into CASRRPGSNYGYTF.

V usage is TRBV5-1 and J usage is TRBJ2-2, with 10 bases identical to TRBD2. The germline V gene encodes CDR1 SGHRS and CDR2 YFSETQ. J was trimmed by 5 bases and V by 4 bases; bases with no gene match: 8. The CDR3 has 16 amino acids. CDR3 protein: CASSRKLAGTTGELFF. DNA of the CDR3: TGCGCCAGCAGCCGGAAACTAGCGGGGACGACCGGGGAGCTGTTTTTT.

The chain has TRBV10-2 and TRBJ1-5; TRBD1 matches 9 bases. Germline values: CDR1 WSHSY, CDR2 SAAADI. The trim removed 0 bases at V and 9 bases at J, leaving 12 bases unmatched. CDR3 size: 17 residues. CDR3 sequence: CASSESRTGDPPSPQHF. The CDR3, as DNA: TGCGCCAGCAGTGAGTCACGGACAGGGGACCCCCCATCGCCCCAGCATTTT.

The rearrangement joins TRBV25-1 to TRBJ1-2; 7 positions agree with TRBD1. The V and J ends lost 2 bases and 9 bases, in that order; junction bases with no gene match: 6. CDR3 length equals 13 residues. The germline V gene encodes CDR1 MGHDK and CDR2 SYGVNS. This CDR3 is CASSEPTGSRYTF. CDR3 DNA: TGTGCCAGCAGTGAACCGACAGGGAGCCGCTACACCTTC.

This chain connects TRBV3-1 (or the pseudogene TRBV3-2) to TRBJ2-2; 7 positions match TRBD2. The CDR3 covers 16 residues. CDR1 and CDR2 (germline): LGHDT, YNNKEL (reference sequence). The J segment lost 3 bases and the V segment lost 1 base, leaving 5 bases of the junction unmatched. CDR3: CASSQGRGMDTGELFF. The DNA of the CDR3 is TGTGCCAGCAGCCAAGGGCGGGGGATGGACACCGGGGAGCTGTTTTTT.

This clone was observed once. The rearrangement uses TRBV13 and TRBJ1-6, with D tentatively TRBD1 (6 bases). Per the germline V gene, CDR1 is PRHDT and CDR2 is FYEKMQ (reference sequence). V was pared by 4 bases and J by 10 bases, with 17 bases between. This CDR3 comprises 15 residues. The CDR3 is CASSSIGGLGSPLHF. CDR3 bases: TGTGCCAGCAGCTCCATCGGGGGGCTTGGATCACCCCTCCACTTT.